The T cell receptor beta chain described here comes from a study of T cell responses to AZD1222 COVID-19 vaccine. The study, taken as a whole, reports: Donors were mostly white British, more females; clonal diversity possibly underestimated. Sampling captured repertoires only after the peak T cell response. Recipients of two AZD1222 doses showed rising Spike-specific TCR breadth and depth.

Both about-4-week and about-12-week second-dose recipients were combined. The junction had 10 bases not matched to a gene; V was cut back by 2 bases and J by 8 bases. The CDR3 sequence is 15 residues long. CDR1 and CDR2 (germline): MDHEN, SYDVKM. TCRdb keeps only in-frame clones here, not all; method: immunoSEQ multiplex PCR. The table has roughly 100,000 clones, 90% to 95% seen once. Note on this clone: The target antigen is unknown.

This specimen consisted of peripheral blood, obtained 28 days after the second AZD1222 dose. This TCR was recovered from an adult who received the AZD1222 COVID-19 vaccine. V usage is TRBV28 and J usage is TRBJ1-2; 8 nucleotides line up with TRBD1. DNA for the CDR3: TGTGCCAGCAGTTTACGGGGTCTACAGGGGGGCGGCTACACCTTC. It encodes CASSLRGLQGGGYTF.